These 7 T cell receptor beta chains originate from one sample sequenced in a study of blood T cell repertoires in COVID-19 (dated by TCRdb to 2019 to 2021). Libraries were made using the immunoSEQ multiplex PCR assay. In TCRdb, the immuneACCESS table is reduced to in-frame sequences with V and J assigned. These tables do not hold every clone; where another copy was compared, an unresolved V gene accounts for under half, and the others remain unexplained. This sample is represented by about 150,000 clones; 76% of them were singletons. The top ten clones comprise around 3.5% of the sample. Sequencing was performed on peripheral blood. The source is a woman at least 80 years old with acute or convalescent COVID-19.

The rearrangement uses TRBV7-9 and TRBJ1-2; unclear D gene. Germline CDR1 SEHNR, CDR2 FQNEAQ (reference sequence). This CDR3 comprises 12 residues. With 3 bases removed from V and 2 bases from J, the gap between germline ends came to 4 bases. The CDR3 region has the DNA TGTGCCAGCAGCTTTCTAAACTATGGCTACACCTTC. Translation: CASSFLNYGYTF.

This clone was observed once. V and J are TRBV14 and TRBJ2-7; 10 nucleotides match TRBD2. Germline V gives CDR1 SGHDN, CDR2 FVKESK. The junction had 14 bases not matched to a gene; V was cut back by 2 bases and J by 7 bases. The CDR3 loop spans 17 amino acids. This chain's CDR3 is CASSQSVLTSGLREQYF. Here the CDR3 DNA reads TGTGCCAGCAGCCAATCGGTCCTGACTAGCGGGCTGCGAGAGCAGTACTTC. The variable domain in full, completed from reference TRBV14 and TRBJ2-7, reads EAGVTQFPSHSVIEKGQTVTLRCDPISGHDNLYWYRRVMGKEIKFLLHFVKESKQDESGMPNNRFLAERTGGTYSTLKVQPAELEDSGVYFCASSQSVLTSGLREQYFGPGTRLTVT.

The rearrangement joins TRBV7-2 to TRBJ2-1, with a tentative D call TRBD2 (6 bases). Germline V gives CDR1 SGHTA, CDR2 FQGNSA. The CDR3 contains 14 residues. V was trimmed by 7 bases and J by 8 bases, leaving 18 bases between them. CDR3 in DNA: TGTGCCAGCAAAGCCGGGACTTGGGTCGATGAGCAGTTCTTC. This gives the protein CASKAGTWVDEQFF.

The gene calls are TRBV5-1 and TRBJ1-5; maybe TRBD1 (5 bases). CDR1 is SGHRS, CDR2 YFSETQ, per germline. This CDR3 has 14 amino acids. V lost 0 bases and J 4 bases, leaving 8 bases between the germline ends. The CDR3 reads CASSLEGLNQPQHF. Here the CDR3 DNA reads TGCGCCAGCAGCTTGGAGGGGCTGAATCAGCCCCAGCATTTT.

The chain carries TRBV5-1 and TRBJ1-2, with 7 bases identical to TRBD1. The ends lost 0 bases at V and 4 bases at J; junction bases unmatched: 3. The CDR3 covers 14 residues. Germline V lookup: CDR1 SGHRS, CDR2 YFSETQ. The DNA of the CDR3 is TGCGCCAGCAGCTTGGACAGGGGTAGCTATGGCTACACCTTC. Translated: CASSLDRGSYGYTF.

V gene TRBV27 combines with J gene TRBJ2-7; no definite D call. The CDR3 runs 13 residues. Germline V gene data show CDR1 as MNHEY and CDR2 as SMNVEV (reference sequence). V was trimmed by 2 bases and J by 12 bases, leaving 17 bases between them. CDR3 nucleotide sequence: TGTGCCAGCAGTTTAAAAGATTCCGGATTAGCGTACTTC. Encoded protein: CASSLKDSGLAYF.

This clone was seen a handful of times. The CDR3 loop reads CASSQPDSSHQPQHF. The DNA for the CDR3 is TGCGCCAGCAGTCAACCGGACAGCTCACATCAGCCCCAGCATTTT. The chain has TRBV23-1 and TRBJ1-5; a possible D gene is TRBD1 (6 bases). TRBV23-1 counts as an open reading frame of uncertain function. The CDR3 length is 15 residues. V dropped 2 bases and J dropped 5 bases, with 13 bases sitting between them.